This TCR beta chain came from a study of cytomegalovirus exposure and HLA in healthy donors. The study ran its PCR with 60 Vbeta and 13 Jbeta primers. Assay used: immunoSEQ multiplex PCR; TCRdb lists only in-frame clones, some missing. This sample's table has under 70,000 clones. Trimming shortened V by 5 bases and J by 3 bases, and 10 bases separated the two germline ends. The CDR3 covers 13 residues. In germline, CDR1 is SGHNT, CDR2 YENEEA. Input material: PBMCs. The rearrangement links TRBV11-3 to TRBJ1-2, with a tentative D call TRBD1 (6 bases). The TCR was taken from a woman aged 30 to 39 in good health and CMV-seropositive. The CDR3 reads CASSLAGDYGYTF. CDR3 coding DNA: TGTGCCAGCAGCCTAGCAGGGGACTATGGCTACACCTTC. The complete variable domain, with remaining parts taken from reference TRBV11-3 and TRBJ1-2, reads EAGVVQSPRYKIIEKKQPVAFWCNPISGHNTLYWYLQNLGQGPELLIRYENEEAVDDSQLPKDRFSAERLKGVDSTLKIQPAELGDSAVYLCASSLAGDYGYTFGSGTRLTVV.